These T cell receptor beta chains were read from a single sample in a study of patients and donors after allogeneic stem cell transplantation. TCRdb fed the RT-PCR reads into MiXCR, producing one record per CDR3 protein. The sample holds around 150,000 distinct CDR3 sequences; over 30% are singletons and the top ten take roughly 50%. The specimen sequenced was blood, either unsorted or a sorted T cell fraction (not recorded which). These receptors were taken from a human donor who was either an allogeneic HSCT recipient or a stem cell or donor lymphocyte infusion donor (not recorded which). It is not recorded whose cells these are; they may come from a transplant donor. Each CDR3 is given with its conserved first and last residue. Fields, in order: clone size, J gene, D gene, V gene, CDR3 protein, CDR3 DNA. A D gene is named only where the DNA matches it firmly. Only part of the rows carry a size: once, few, many, or a class if the clone is expanded.

clone_size: few
j_call: TRBJ1-6
d_call: TRBD1
v_call: TRBV6-1
cdr3_aa: CASSWDRGDSPLHF
cdr3_nt: TGTGCCAGCAGTTGGGACAGGGGGGATTCACCCCTCCACTTT

clone_size: .
j_call: TRBJ2-3
d_call: .
v_call: TRBV6-5
cdr3_aa: CASSPWAYTDTQYF
cdr3_nt: TGTGCCAGCAGTCCTTGGGCCTACACAGATACGCAGTATTTT

clone_size: few
j_call: TRBJ2-1
d_call: .
v_call: TRBV9
cdr3_aa: CASSVVSSQGYNEQFF
cdr3_nt: TGTGCCAGCAGCGTAGTAAGCAGCCAGGGGTACAATGAGCAGTTCTTC

clone_size: few
j_call: TRBJ1-1
d_call: .
v_call: TRBV6-5
cdr3_aa: CASSTNTEAFF
cdr3_nt: TGTGCCAGCAGTACAAACACTGAAGCTTTCTTT

clone_size: .
j_call: TRBJ1-2
d_call: .
v_call: TRBV7-2
cdr3_aa: CASSLEYKGNYGYTF
cdr3_nt: TGTGCCAGCAGCTTAGAATATAAGGGCAACTATGGCTACACCTTC

clone_size: many
j_call: TRBJ1-4
d_call: .
v_call: TRBV6-1
cdr3_aa: CASKFEGGVPEKLFF
cdr3_nt: TGTGCCAGCAAGTTTGAGGGAGGCGTACCGGAAAAACTGTTTTTT

clone_size: .
j_call: TRBJ1-1
d_call: TRBD1
v_call: TRBV27
cdr3_aa: CASSSAAGGFMNTEAFF
cdr3_nt: TGTGCCAGCAGTTCCGCGGCAGGGGGATTCATGAACACTGAAGCTTTCTTT

clone_size: few
j_call: TRBJ1-1
d_call: .
v_call: TRBV4-2
cdr3_aa: CASSYLGAVNTEAFF
cdr3_nt: TGTGCCAGCAGCTATCTTGGGGCGGTGAACACTGAAGCTTTCTTT

clone_size: .
j_call: TRBJ2-3
d_call: .
v_call: TRBV7-8
cdr3_aa: CASSLYTDTQYF
cdr3_nt: TGTGCCAGCAGCTTATACACAGATACGCAGTATTTT

clone_size: once
j_call: TRBJ1-2
d_call: TRBD1
v_call: TRBV11-2
cdr3_aa: CASSSFRDRGTNYGYTF
cdr3_nt: TGTGCCAGCAGCTCCTTCCGGGACAGGGGCACTAACTATGGCTACACCTTC

clone_size: .
j_call: TRBJ2-1
d_call: TRBD2
v_call: TRBV7-2
cdr3_aa: CASSARGAGVYNEQFF
cdr3_nt: TGTGCCAGCAGCGCCAGGGGAGCGGGGGTTTACAATGAGCAGTTCTTC

clone_size: .
j_call: TRBJ1-1
d_call: .
v_call: TRBV7-2
cdr3_aa: CASSPAIVQGREAFF
cdr3_nt: TGTGCCAGCAGCCCCGCCATCGTGCAGGGACGTGAAGCTTTCTTT

clone_size: .
j_call: TRBJ1-3
d_call: .
v_call: TRBV9
cdr3_aa: CASSSSTRSGNTIYF
cdr3_nt: TGTGCCAGCAGCTCAAGTACCCGCTCTGGAAACACCATATATTTT

clone_size: .
j_call: TRBJ2-7
d_call: TRBD2
v_call: TRBV12-3/TRBV12-4
cdr3_aa: CASSFGGDLVFKQYF
cdr3_nt: TGTGCCAGCAGTTTTGGGGGGGATCTGGTTTTTAAGCAGTACTTC

clone_size: .
j_call: TRBJ2-2
d_call: TRBD2
v_call: TRBV29-1
cdr3_aa: CSVGSGEDTGELFF
cdr3_nt: TGCAGCGTTGGTAGCGGGGAAGACACCGGGGAGCTGTTTTTT

clone_size: few
j_call: TRBJ1-2
d_call: .
v_call: TRBV12-3/TRBV12-4
cdr3_aa: CASSMTGLNYGYTF
cdr3_nt: TGTGCCAGCAGCATGACCGGGCTTAACTATGGCTACACCTTC

clone_size: .
j_call: TRBJ1-1
d_call: .
v_call: TRBV29-1
cdr3_aa: CSVAPGQGRAFF
cdr3_nt: TGCAGCGTTGCGCCGGGACAAGGGAGGGCTTTCTTT

clone_size: many
j_call: TRBJ1-3
d_call: .
v_call: TRBV5-1
cdr3_aa: CASSQDSSGNTIYF
cdr3_nt: TGCGCCAGCAGCCAGGACAGCTCTGGAAACACCATATATTTT

clone_size: few
j_call: TRBJ1-6
d_call: .
v_call: TRBV7-6
cdr3_aa: CASSLSAGVNNSPLHF
cdr3_nt: TGTGCCAGCAGCTTATCGGCAGGGGTAAATAATTCACCCCTCCACTTT

clone_size: once
j_call: TRBJ1-1
d_call: .
v_call: TRBV7-2
cdr3_aa: CASSLQGRRTEAFF
cdr3_nt: TGTGCCAGCAGCTTACAGGGGAGGAGAACTGAAGCTTTCTTT

clone_size: .
j_call: TRBJ2-4
d_call: TRBD2
v_call: TRBV20-1
cdr3_aa: CSAESGELAKNIQYF
cdr3_nt: TGCAGTGCTGAGAGCGGGGAGCTAGCCAAAAACATTCAGTACTTC

clone_size: .
j_call: TRBJ1-4
d_call: .
v_call: TRBV28
cdr3_aa: CASSLYRKTIATNEKLFF
cdr3_nt: TGTGCCAGCAGTTTATACAGGAAGACCATCGCAACTAATGAAAAACTGTTTTTT

clone_size: few
j_call: TRBJ1-2
d_call: TRBD1
v_call: TRBV27
cdr3_aa: CASSLPGQGANGYTF
cdr3_nt: TGTGCCAGCAGTTTACCCGGACAGGGTGCAAATGGCTACACCTTC

clone_size: few
j_call: TRBJ1-6
d_call: TRBD1
v_call: TRBV6-6
cdr3_aa: CASSVPGQESSYNSPLHF
cdr3_nt: TGTGCCAGCAGTGTACCGGGACAGGAGAGCTCCTATAATTCACCCCTCCACTTT

clone_size: medium-sized
j_call: TRBJ1-5
d_call: TRBD1
v_call: TRBV12-3/TRBV12-4
cdr3_aa: CASSFVQGTLYSNQPQHF
cdr3_nt: TGTGCCAGCAGTTTTGTACAGGGGACCCTCTATAGCAATCAGCCCCAGCATTTT

clone_size: .
j_call: TRBJ1-2
d_call: TRBD1
v_call: TRBV14
cdr3_aa: CASSPRTGDGYTF
cdr3_nt: TGTGCCAGCAGCCCCCGGACAGGGGATGGCTACACCTTC

clone_size: .
j_call: TRBJ2-7
d_call: .
v_call: TRBV4-3
cdr3_aa: CASSPGRTSSYEQYF
cdr3_nt: TGCGCCAGCAGCCCCGGCAGGACTTCCTCTTACGAGCAGTACTTC

clone_size: few
j_call: TRBJ2-7
d_call: TRBD1
v_call: TRBV28
cdr3_aa: CASNPPGQARSEQYF
cdr3_nt: TGTGCCAGCAATCCCCCGGGACAGGCCCGCTCCGAGCAGTACTTC

clone_size: .
j_call: TRBJ1-6
d_call: .
v_call: TRBV12-3/TRBV12-4
cdr3_aa: CASSNDRSLPLHF
cdr3_nt: TGTGCCAGCAGCAATGACAGGTCCTTGCCCCTCCACTTT

clone_size: .
j_call: TRBJ1-1
d_call: .
v_call: TRBV12-3/TRBV12-4
cdr3_aa: CASRPYRERGTEAFF
cdr3_nt: TGTGCCAGCAGGCCCTACAGGGAGAGGGGCACTGAAGCTTTCTTT

clone_size: once
j_call: TRBJ2-7
d_call: .
v_call: TRBV12-3/TRBV12-4
cdr3_aa: CASSLTDEQYF
cdr3_nt: TGTGCCAGCAGTTTAACGGACGAGCAGTACTTC

clone_size: once
j_call: TRBJ1-5
d_call: .
v_call: TRBV20-1
cdr3_aa: CSAGTADSNQPQHF
cdr3_nt: TGCAGTGCTGGAACAGCGGATAGCAATCAGCCCCAGCATTTT

clone_size: few
j_call: TRBJ1-2
d_call: TRBD1
v_call: TRBV12-3/TRBV12-4
cdr3_aa: CASRQSRDRGHDVGYTF
cdr3_nt: TGTGCCAGCAGGCAGAGCCGGGACAGGGGGCATGATGTTGGCTACACCTTC

clone_size: .
j_call: TRBJ1-5
d_call: .
v_call: TRBV20-1
cdr3_aa: CSARPARRVNSNQPQHF
cdr3_nt: TGCAGTGCTAGACCAGCACGGAGAGTAAACAGCAATCAGCCCCAGCATTTT

clone_size: few
j_call: TRBJ1-2
d_call: .
v_call: TRBV29-1
cdr3_aa: CSVEDESGHLLYGYTF
cdr3_nt: TGCAGCGTTGAAGATGAGAGCGGCCACTTACTTTATGGCTACACCTTC

clone_size: many
j_call: TRBJ1-5
d_call: .
v_call: TRBV5-1
cdr3_aa: CASSLEGQPQHF
cdr3_nt: TGTGCCAGCAGCTTAGAGGGTCAACCCCAGCATTTT

clone_size: .
j_call: TRBJ1-1
d_call: .
v_call: TRBV5-1
cdr3_aa: CASSSGPEGGGEAFF
cdr3_nt: TGCGCCAGCAGCTCCGGGCCCGAGGGAGGAGGTGAAGCTTTCTTT

clone_size: .
j_call: TRBJ2-3
d_call: TRBD1
v_call: TRBV12-3/TRBV12-4
cdr3_aa: CASSGTGTGKADTQYF
cdr3_nt: TGTGCCAGCAGTGGGACCGGGACAGGGAAAGCAGATACGCAGTATTTT

clone_size: few
j_call: TRBJ2-7
d_call: .
v_call: TRBV28
cdr3_aa: CASRGRPYEQYF
cdr3_nt: TGTGCCAGCAGGGGCAGACCCTACGAGCAGTACTTC

clone_size: few
j_call: TRBJ2-5
d_call: .
v_call: TRBV7-6
cdr3_aa: CASSLGRDFQETQYF
cdr3_nt: TGTGCCAGCAGCTTAGGCCGGGACTTCCAAGAGACCCAGTACTTC